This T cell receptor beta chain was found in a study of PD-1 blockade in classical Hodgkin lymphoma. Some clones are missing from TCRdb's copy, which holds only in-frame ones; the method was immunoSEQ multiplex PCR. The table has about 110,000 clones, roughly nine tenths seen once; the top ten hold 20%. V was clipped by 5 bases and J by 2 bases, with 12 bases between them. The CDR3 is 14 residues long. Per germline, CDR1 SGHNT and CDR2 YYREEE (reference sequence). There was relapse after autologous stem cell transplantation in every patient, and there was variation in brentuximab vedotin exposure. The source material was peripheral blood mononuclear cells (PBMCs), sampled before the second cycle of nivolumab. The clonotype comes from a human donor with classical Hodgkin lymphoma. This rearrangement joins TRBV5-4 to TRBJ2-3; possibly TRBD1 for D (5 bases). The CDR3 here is CASSPDTFTDTQYF. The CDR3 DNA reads TGTGCCAGCAGTCCGGACACCTTCACAGATACGCAGTATTTT.